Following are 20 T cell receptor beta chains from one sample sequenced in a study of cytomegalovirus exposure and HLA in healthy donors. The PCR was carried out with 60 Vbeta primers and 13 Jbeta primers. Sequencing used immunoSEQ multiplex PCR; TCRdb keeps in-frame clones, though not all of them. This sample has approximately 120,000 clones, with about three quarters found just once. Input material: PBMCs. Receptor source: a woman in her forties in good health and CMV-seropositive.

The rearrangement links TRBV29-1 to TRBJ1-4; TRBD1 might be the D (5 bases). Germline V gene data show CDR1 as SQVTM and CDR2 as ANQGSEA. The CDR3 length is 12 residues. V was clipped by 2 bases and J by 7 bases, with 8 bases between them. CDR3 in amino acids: CSVEQGGEKLFF. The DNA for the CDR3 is TGCAGCGTTGAACAGGGAGGTGAAAAACTGTTTTTT.

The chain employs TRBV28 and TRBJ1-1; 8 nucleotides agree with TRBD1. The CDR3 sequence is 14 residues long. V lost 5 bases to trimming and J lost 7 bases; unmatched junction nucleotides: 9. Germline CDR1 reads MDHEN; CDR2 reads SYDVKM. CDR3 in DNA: TGTGCCAGCAGTCTTGAGACAGGGGTGGGTGAAGCTTTCTTT. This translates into CASSLETGVGEAFF.

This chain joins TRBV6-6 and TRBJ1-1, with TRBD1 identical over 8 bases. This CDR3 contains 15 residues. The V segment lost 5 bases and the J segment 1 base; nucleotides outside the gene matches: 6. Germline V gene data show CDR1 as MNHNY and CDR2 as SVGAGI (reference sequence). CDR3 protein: CASSPGQGANTEAFF. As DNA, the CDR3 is TGTGCCAGCAGTCCAGGACAGGGTGCGAACACTGAAGCTTTCTTT.

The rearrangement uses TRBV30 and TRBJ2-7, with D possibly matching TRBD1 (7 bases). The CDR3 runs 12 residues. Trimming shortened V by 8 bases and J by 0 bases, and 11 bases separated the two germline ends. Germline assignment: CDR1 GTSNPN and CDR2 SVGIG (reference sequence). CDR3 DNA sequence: TGTGCCCGGGGGACAGACTCCTACGAGCAGTACTTC. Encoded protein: CARGTDSYEQYF.

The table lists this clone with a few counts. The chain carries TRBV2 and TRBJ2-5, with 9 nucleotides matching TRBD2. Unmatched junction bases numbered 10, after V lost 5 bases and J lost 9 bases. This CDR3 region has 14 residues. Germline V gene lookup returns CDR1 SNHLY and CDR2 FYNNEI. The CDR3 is CASSPLASGMAQYF. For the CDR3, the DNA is TGTGCCAGCAGTCCGCTGGCTAGCGGGATGGCCCAGTACTTC.

The CDR3 DNA sequence: TGTGCCAGCAGCTCGGACAGGGGCGAACGGGCGCAGTACTTC. Protein product: CASSSDRGERAQYF. The chain is built from TRBV7-8 and TRBJ2-7; 9 bases are shared with TRBD1. CDR3 length equals 14 residues. Germline CDR1 and CDR2: SGHVS and FQNEAQ. Trimming took 4 bases from V and 9 from J; bases not matched to a gene: 10.

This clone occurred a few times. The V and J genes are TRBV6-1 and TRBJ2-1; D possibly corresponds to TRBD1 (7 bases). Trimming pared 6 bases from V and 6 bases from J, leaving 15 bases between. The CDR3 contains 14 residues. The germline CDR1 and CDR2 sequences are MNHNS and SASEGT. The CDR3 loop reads CASSRQGGLNEQFF. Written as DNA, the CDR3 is TGTGCCAGCAGCCGACAGGGAGGCCTCAATGAGCAGTTCTTC.

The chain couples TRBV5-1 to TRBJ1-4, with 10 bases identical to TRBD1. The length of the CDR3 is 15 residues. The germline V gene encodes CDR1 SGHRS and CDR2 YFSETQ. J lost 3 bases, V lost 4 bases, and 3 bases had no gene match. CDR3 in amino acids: CASSPGQGANEKLFF. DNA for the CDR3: TGCGCCAGCAGCCCAGGACAGGGGGCTAATGAAAAACTGTTTTTT. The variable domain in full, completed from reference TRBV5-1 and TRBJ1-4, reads KAGVTQTPRYLIKTRGQQVTLSCSPISGHRSVSWYQQTPGQGLQFLFEYFSETQRNKGNFPGRFSGRQFSNSRSEMNVSTLELGDSALYLCASSPGQGANEKLFFGSGTQLSVL.

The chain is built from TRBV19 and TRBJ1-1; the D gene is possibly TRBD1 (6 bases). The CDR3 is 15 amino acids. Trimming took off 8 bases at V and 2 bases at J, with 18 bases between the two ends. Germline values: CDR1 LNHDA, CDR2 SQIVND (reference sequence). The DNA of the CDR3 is TGTGCCAGTCATCCCGTCGGACAGCAAAACACTGAAGCTTTCTTT. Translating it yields CASHPVGQQNTEAFF.

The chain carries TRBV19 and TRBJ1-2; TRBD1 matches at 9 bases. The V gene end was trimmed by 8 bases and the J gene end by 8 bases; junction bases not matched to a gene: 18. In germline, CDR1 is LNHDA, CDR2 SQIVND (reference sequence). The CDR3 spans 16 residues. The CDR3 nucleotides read TGTGCCAGTGAACAATCGGCTGGACAGGGGATATCGGGCTACACCTTC. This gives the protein CASEQSAGQGISGYTF.

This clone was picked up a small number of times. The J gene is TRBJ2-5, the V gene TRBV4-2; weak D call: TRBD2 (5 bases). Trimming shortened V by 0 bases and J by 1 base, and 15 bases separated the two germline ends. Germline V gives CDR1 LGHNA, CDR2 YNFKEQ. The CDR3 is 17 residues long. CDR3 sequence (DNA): TGTGCCAGCAGCCAAGAGTTTTCGGGTCTAGCCCAAGAGACCCAGTACTTC. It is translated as CASSQEFSGLAQETQYF.

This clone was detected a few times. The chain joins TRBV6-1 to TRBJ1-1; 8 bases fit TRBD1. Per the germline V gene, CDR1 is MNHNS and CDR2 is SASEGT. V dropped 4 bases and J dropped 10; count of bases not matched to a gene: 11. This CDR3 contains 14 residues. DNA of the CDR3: TGTGCCAGCAGTGCCCAGGGGGCGGGAGTCGTAGCTTTCTTT. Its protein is CASSAQGAGVVAFF.

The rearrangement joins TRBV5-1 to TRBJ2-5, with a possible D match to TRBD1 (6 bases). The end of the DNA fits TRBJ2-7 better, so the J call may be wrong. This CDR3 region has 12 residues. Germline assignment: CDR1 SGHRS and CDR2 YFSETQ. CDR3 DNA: TGCGCCAGCAGCGTACAGGGCTACGAGCAGTACTTC. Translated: CASSVQGYEQYF.

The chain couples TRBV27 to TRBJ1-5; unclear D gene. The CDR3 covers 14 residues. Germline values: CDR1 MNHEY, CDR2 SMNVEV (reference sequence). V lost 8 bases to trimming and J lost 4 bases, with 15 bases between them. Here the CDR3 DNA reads TGTGCCAGCCGGAGCCCGGGGTCGAATCAGCCCCAGCATTTT. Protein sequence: CASRSPGSNQPQHF.

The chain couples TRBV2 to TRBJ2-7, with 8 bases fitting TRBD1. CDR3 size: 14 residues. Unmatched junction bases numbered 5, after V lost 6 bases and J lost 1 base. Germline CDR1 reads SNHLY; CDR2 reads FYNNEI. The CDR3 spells CASRAQGASYEQYF. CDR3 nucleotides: TGTGCCAGCAGGGCGCAGGGGGCATCCTACGAGCAGTACTTC.

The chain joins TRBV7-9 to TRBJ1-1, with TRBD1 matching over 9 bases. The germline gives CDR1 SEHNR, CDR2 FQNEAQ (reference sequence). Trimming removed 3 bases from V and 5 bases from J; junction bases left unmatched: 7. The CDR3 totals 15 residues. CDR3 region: CASSLAYRGLTEAFF. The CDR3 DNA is TGTGCCAGCAGCTTGGCTTACAGGGGGCTAACTGAAGCTTTCTTT.

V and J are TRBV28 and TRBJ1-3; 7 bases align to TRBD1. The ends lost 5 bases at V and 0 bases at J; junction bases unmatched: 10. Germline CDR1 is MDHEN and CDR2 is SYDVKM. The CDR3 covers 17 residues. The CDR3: CASSPTGEKGSGNTIYF. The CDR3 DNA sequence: TGTGCCAGCAGTCCCACAGGGGAAAAAGGCTCTGGAAACACCATATATTTT.

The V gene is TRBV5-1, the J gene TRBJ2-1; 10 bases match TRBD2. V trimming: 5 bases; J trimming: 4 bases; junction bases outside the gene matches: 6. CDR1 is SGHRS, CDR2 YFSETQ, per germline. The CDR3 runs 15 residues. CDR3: CASSLLAGDYNEQFF. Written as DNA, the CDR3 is TGCGCCAGCAGTCTCCTAGCGGGGGATTACAATGAGCAGTTCTTC.

CDR3 sequence (DNA): TGTGCCAGCAGCGGGGGACTAGCGGGGGGAGAGGAGCAGTTCTTC. It is translated as CASSGGLAGGEEQFF. This rearrangement joins TRBV6-4 to TRBJ2-1; 15 nucleotides line up with TRBD2. V lost 6 bases to trimming and J lost 10 bases; unmatched junction nucleotides: 7. Germline V gene data show CDR1 as MRHNA and CDR2 as SNTAGT. The length of the CDR3 is 15 residues.

DNA of the CDR3: TGTGCTAGTGGTTCGGACAGGGTGGACGAGCAGTACTTC. Translation gives CASGSDRVDEQYF. This chain uses TRBV12-5 with TRBJ2-7; 8 positions agree with TRBD1. There are 13 residues in the CDR3. J lost 5 bases, V lost 4 bases, and 4 bases had no gene match. CDR1 LGHNT and CDR2 FRNRAP come from the germline V gene.